This T cell receptor (beta chain) was obtained from a study of T-cell memory formation after mild COVID-19 (dated by TCRdb to the early 2020s). In terms of the full investigation: TCR sequence clusters from the two donors were largely donor specific. Longitudinal TCRalpha and TCRbeta repertoire sequencing tracked T-cell clones expanding and contracting after mild COVID-19 in two donors. The cohort was made up of two young adult volunteers, one female and one male, who were previously healthy. General findings and caveats noted by the study authors: Contracting CD4+ clones appeared mostly in the CM and EM memory subsets, whereas CD8+ clones were enriched in EMRA. From day 15 to 85, contracting clones showed balanced CD4/CD8 phenotypes, whereas a second wave of clones that expanded from day 15 to 37 leaned towards CD4+. Some responding clones were found in pre-infection memory, which suggests that pre-existing cross-reactive memory T cells took part in the SARS-CoV-2 response. Only a couple of mild cases were covered in the study, and larger cohorts including severe cases with pre-infection samples were considered necessary. Whether the second-wave clones peaking on day 37 were SARS-CoV-2 specific was not confirmed.

Sequencer: Illumina NovaSeq 6000. TCRalpha and TCRbeta cDNA libraries were constructed by 5'RACE with constant-segment primers, with sample barcodes and unique molecular identifiers being introduced. RNA was extracted from every sample with Trizol reagent. Libraries were amplified in two PCR steps, with a second sample barcode and Illumina TruSeq adapters added in the second step. The libraries were sequenced on an Illumina NovaSeq using 2 x 150 bp paired-end reads. On the authors' methods: With migec v1.2.7, reads were demultiplexed and then collapsed into UMI-guided consensus sequences. With mixcr v2.1.11, UMI consensuses were aligned to TRA and TRB V and J templates and assembled into clonotypes. Clonotypes were classified as expanded or contracted when called significant by both edgeR and NoisET, with noise models trained on biological replicates. For edgeR calls, a false discovery rate-adjusted p below 0.01 and a log2 fold-change threshold of 1 were applied. PCA with hierarchical clustering of max-normalized trajectories of the 1000 most abundant clonotypes was used as exploratory dynamics analysis. The CD4 or CD8 phenotype of responding clones was assigned using the separately sequenced CD4+ and CD8+ repertoires. The public sequencing data were trimmed at Q25 with fastp and processed into clonotypes with MiXCR by TCRdb, which kept only in-frame beta chains. Rows are combined by CDR3 protein, so each entry shows the most common genes and DNA. The V and J calls shown here were made by TCRdb, not taken from the authors' results. This sample lists around 420,000 distinct CDR3 sequences; 20% to 30% were detected once. The ten largest clones add up to roughly 9.7% of the sample.

The germline V gene sets CDR1 to SGHNT and CDR2 to YENEEA. Its CDR3 holds 17 amino acids, cysteine through phenylalanine. This entry keeps only the CDR3 DNA: 51 bases, framed from base 1. V lost 5 bases and J lost 7 bases, and the count of bases not matched to a germline gene is 15. PBMCs were isolated by Ficoll-Paque density gradient centrifugation. This clonotype turned up a few times. No antigen is known for it. Base quality data are lacking; no much larger clone is found one base away. The chain uses TRBV11-3 and TRBJ2-1; a stretch of 9 junction bases matches TRBD1. This receptor was obtained from an adult woman who had mild COVID-19 (a few samples of this study predate the infection). The sample titles of this study are shuffled in the database, so cell type and time point are left out; the donor was told from shared clones. Material: PBMCs or a T cell subset sorted from them (not recorded which). The nucleotide sequence reads as follows: TGTGCCAGCAGCAACCCGACAGGGGGGAACATCGGGAATGAGCAGTTCTTC. Translated, this is CASSNPTGGNIGNEQFF.